The 3 T cell receptor beta chains below were found in one sample sequenced in a study of CD8+CD57+ T cells in acquired aplastic anemia listed by TCRdb under 2018. Here is what the overall study found, with its caveats: In patients, diversity was lower in CD8+CD57+ cells than in the total CD4+ and CD8+ cell pools.

Data came from an Illumina HiSeq 2000. Profiling of TCR beta VDJ combinations and CDR3 sequences used genomic DNA as the template. TCRdb reprocessed the public reads (quality trimming at Q25 with fastp, clone calling with MiXCR) and kept in-frame beta chains. Under each unique CDR3 protein, matching rows form one entry showing the most common genes and DNA. The sample table lists roughly 20,000 distinct CDR3 sequences, roughly 43% of them with a count of one. In total, the top ten clones hold approximately 87% of the sample. What these receptors recognize is not known. Expansion of CD8+CD57+ cells had been shown by flow cytometry in the patients chosen for sequencing. Sequencing was performed on CD8+CD57+ T cells sorted from PBMCs. This specimen's cell subset or site label, per the study, means: bead-enriched CD8+CD57+ effector memory T cells from SAA patients. These receptors came from a human donor with aplastic anemia.

This clonotype was seen a single time. No conserved phenylalanine or tryptophan is present at the end of the CDR3, so a read error is the likely explanation. The chain uses TRBV2 and TRBJ2-7; 9 bases line up with TRBD1. CDR1 and CDR2 from the germline V gene are SNHLY and FYNNEI. This CDR3 spans 12 amino acids. Trimming removed 7 bases from V and 6 bases from J; junction bases left unmatched: 4. CDR3 DNA sequence: TGTGCCAGCAATACAGGGGGCGGCGAGCAGTACTCC. It translates to CASNTGGGEQYS.

The chain employs TRBV5-4 and TRBJ2-5, with TRBD2 matching over 7 bases. Looked up from germline, CDR1 is SGHNT and CDR2 is YYREEE (reference sequence). V gave up 4 bases and J gave up 2 bases; unmatched junction bases: 14. This CDR3 comprises 17 residues. The DNA of the CDR3 is TGTGCCAGCAGCAGCACGGGGAGGGCGGGGCAGCAAGAGACCCAGTACTTC. Translation gives CASSSTGRAGQQETQYF.

The genes are TRBV24-1 and TRBJ1-1, with TRBD1 matching over 8 bases. Trimming cost V 2 bases and J 1 base; bases outside gene matches: 5. Germline-derived CDR1 and CDR2 are KGHDR and SFDVKD. The CDR3 is made up of 16 amino acids. The CDR3 DNA reads TGTGCCACCAGTGATTCGTCAGGGGGCGGGAACACTGAAGCTTTCTTT. It yields the protein CATSDSSGGGNTEAFF.